One sample yielded the 24 T cell receptor beta chains listed below, sequenced in a study of cytomegalovirus exposure and HLA in healthy donors (dated by TCRdb to 2017 to 2019). The library was prepared using the immunoSEQ multiplex PCR assay. The multiplex PCR relied on a mix of 60 forward primers for TCR Vbeta segments and 13 reverse primers for TCR Jbeta segments. Entries here come from immuneACCESS through TCRdb and include only in-frame sequences with V and J called. Some clones fail to appear in such tables; in the studies checked, an unresolved V gene covers under half of the shortfall, and the cause of the remainder is unknown. The sample includes under 200,000 clones, with around 80% observed a single time. In total, the top ten clones hold around 3.1% of the sample. Material: PBMCs. The receptors come from a woman in her forties or fifties in good health and CMV-seropositive.

The chain carries TRBV12-5 and TRBJ2-1; 8 positions agree with TRBD1. The CDR3 has 12 residues. V lost 6 bases, J lost 10 bases, and 5 bases stayed unmatched. CDR1 and CDR2 from the germline V gene are LGHNT and FRNRAP. For the CDR3, the DNA is TGTGCTAGTGGACGAGACAGGGGCGAGCAGTTCTTC. It encodes CASGRDRGEQFF. The complete variable domain, with remaining parts taken from reference TRBV12-5 and TRBJ2-1, reads DARVTQTPRHKVTEMGQEVTMRCQPILGHNTVFWYRQTMMQGLELLAYFRNRAPLDDSGMPKDRFSAEMPDATLATLKIQPSEPRDSAVYFCASGRDRGEQFFGPGTRLTVL.

The chain combines TRBV4-2 with TRBJ2-1; 10 bases match TRBD2. CDR3 length equals 19 residues. After removal of 2 bases from V and 6 bases from J, the junction contained 16 bases not matched to a gene. Germline V gives CDR1 LGHNA, CDR2 YNFKEQ. CDR3 protein: CASSQPILGASGRSNEQFF. CDR3 nucleotides: TGTGCCAGCAGCCAACCCATCCTAGGGGCTAGCGGGAGAAGCAATGAGCAGTTCTTC.

This clone occurred a few times. This rearrangement joins TRBV7-3 to TRBJ2-3, with D perhaps matching TRBD2 (6 bases). Trimming left V 1 base short and J 2 bases short, with 22 bases between. CDR3 length: 19 amino acids. Per germline, CDR1 SGHTA and CDR2 FQGTGA. CDR3 sequence (DNA): TGTGCCAGCAGCTTAAAGGGGCCCCCGGAGGGGCTAATCACAGATACGCAGTATTTT. Translating it yields CASSLKGPPEGLITDTQYF.

The chain is built from TRBV7-2 and TRBJ1-1, with 8 bases identical to TRBD1. Per germline, CDR1 SGHTA and CDR2 FQGNSA. The CDR3 totals 13 residues. V was clipped by 6 bases and J by 3 bases; unmatched bases: 3. The CDR3 region is CASRLTGDTEAFF. The CDR3 DNA reads as TGTGCCAGCAGACTGACAGGGGACACTGAAGCTTTCTTT.

The CDR3 DNA follows: TGTGCCAGCACCGCCGACAGGAGCGAGCAGTACTTC. Encoded protein: CASTADRSEQYF. The chain carries TRBV28 and TRBJ2-7; tentative D call: TRBD1 (6 bases). The V end was cut by 7 bases, the J end by 6 bases, with 13 bases between. Germline assignment: CDR1 MDHEN and CDR2 SYDVKM. The CDR3 loop spans 12 amino acids.

V usage is TRBV27 and J usage is TRBJ1-4; unclear D gene. This CDR3 is built from 14 residues. In germline, CDR1 is MNHEY, CDR2 SMNVEV (reference sequence). Trimming stripped 0 bases from V and 8 bases from J, with 10 bases between. The CDR3 sequence: CASSLSRGSEKLFF. The CDR3 DNA is TGTGCCAGCAGTTTATCACGCGGGAGCGAAAAACTGTTTTTT.

This clone was detected a few times. V usage is TRBV5-1 and J usage is TRBJ2-7; TRBD2 matches 11 bases. This CDR3 contains 15 residues. CDR1 SGHRS and CDR2 YFSETQ come from the germline V gene. J was trimmed by 2 bases and V by 4 bases; bases with no gene match: 5. The CDR3 coding sequence is TGCGCCAGCAGCCTGACTAGCGGGGTAGCCTACGAGCAGTACTTC. Translation gives CASSLTSGVAYEQYF.

V gene TRBV7-9 combines with J gene TRBJ1-1; a possible D gene is TRBD1 (5 bases). In germline, CDR1 is SEHNR, CDR2 FQNEAQ (reference sequence). V was trimmed by 3 bases and J by 0 bases, leaving 8 bases between them. The CDR3 sequence is 14 residues long. The CDR3 reads CASSLTAMNTEAFF. The CDR3 DNA is TGTGCCAGCAGCTTGACAGCAATGAACACTGAAGCTTTCTTT.

The chain uses TRBV28 and TRBJ1-5; weak D call: TRBD1 (6 bases). V was clipped by 6 bases and J by 3 bases, with 15 bases between them. Per germline, CDR1 MDHEN and CDR2 SYDVKM. This CDR3 comprises 15 residues. The chain's CDR3 is CASSFRSGANQPQHF. In nucleotides, the CDR3 is TGTGCCAGCAGCTTCCGCTCAGGGGCCAATCAGCCCCAGCATTTT.

The chain employs TRBV10-3 and TRBJ2-6; TRBD1 aligns across 11 bases. The germline gives CDR1 ENHRY, CDR2 SYGVKD. The V and J ends lost 6 bases and 2 bases, in that order; junction bases with no gene match: 0. This CDR3 spans 15 amino acids. The CDR3: CAIRGQGAGANVLTF. The CDR3 DNA reads as TGTGCCATCAGGGGACAGGGGGCTGGGGCCAACGTCCTGACTTTC.

V is TRBV30 and J is TRBJ2-1; TRBD1 matches 8 bases. The germline V gene encodes CDR1 GTSNPN and CDR2 SVGIG (reference sequence). V was pared by 3 bases and J by 0 bases, with 16 bases of the junction left unmatched. This CDR3 spans 19 amino acids. The CDR3 DNA reads as TGTGCCTGGAGGGTCGGACAGGGATCTTCTTTAGGCTCCTACAATGAGCAGTTCTTC. Its translation: CAWRVGQGSSLGSYNEQFF.

The J gene is TRBJ1-1, the V gene TRBV5-1; D remains unclear. The germline CDR1 and CDR2 sequences are SGHRS and YFSETQ. V lost 0 bases, J lost 1 base, and 7 bases lay in between. The CDR3 extends over 14 amino acids. DNA of the CDR3: TGCGCCAGCAGCTTGGCCGCCGGGAACACTGAAGCTTTCTTT. Translated, it gives CASSLAAGNTEAFF.

J is TRBJ2-1 and V is TRBV5-4, with 7 nucleotides matching TRBD2. CDR3 length: 15 amino acids. The germline V gene has CDR1 SGHNT and CDR2 YYREEE (reference sequence). J was trimmed by 7 bases and V by 3 bases; bases with no gene match: 10. The CDR3 reads CASSSAVTSRNEQFF. The DNA of the CDR3 is TGTGCCAGCAGCTCCGCCGTGACTAGCAGGAATGAGCAGTTCTTC.

This chain connects TRBV5-6 to TRBJ2-1; a possible D gene is TRBD2 (5 bases). The CDR3 extends over 15 amino acids. Per the germline V gene, CDR1 is SGHDT and CDR2 is YYEEEE. V was shortened by 1 base and J by 3 bases, with 11 bases between the two germline ends. Here the CDR3 reads CASSLTAGNYNEQFF. The CDR3, as DNA: TGTGCCAGCAGCTTGACAGCCGGGAACTACAATGAGCAGTTCTTC.

V and J are TRBV4-2 and TRBJ2-7; 9 bases agree with TRBD1. Germline V gene sequence: CDR1 LGHNA, CDR2 YNFKEQ. This CDR3 is built from 15 residues. The V gene end was trimmed by 4 bases and the J gene end by 3 bases; junction bases not matched to a gene: 7. The CDR3 spells CASSLTTGGSYEQYF. The CDR3, as DNA: TGTGCCAGCAGCCTGACGACAGGGGGAAGCTACGAGCAGTACTTC.

This rearrangement joins TRBV29-1 to TRBJ2-5, with TRBD1 identical over 12 bases. The DNA end favors TRBJ2-7, so the J call may be wrong. The germline CDR1 and CDR2 sequences are SQVTM and ANQGSEA. The CDR3 loop spans 14 amino acids. The CDR3 nucleotides are TGCAGCGTTAGGGGACAGGGGGCGATGTACGAGCAGTACTTC. It is translated as CSVRGQGAMYEQYF.

The rearrangement joins TRBV7-9 to TRBJ1-1, with D possibly TRBD1 on 5 matching bases. Germline assignment: CDR1 SEHNR and CDR2 FQNEAQ (reference sequence). V was trimmed by 4 bases and J by 10 bases, leaving 10 bases between them. The CDR3 covers 11 residues. CDR3 residues: CASSWGEGAFF. CDR3 coding DNA: TGTGCCAGCAGCTGGGGGGAAGGAGCTTTCTTT.

This chain joins TRBV9 and TRBJ1-6; D is undetermined. The CDR3 consists of 14 residues. Germline V gene sequence: CDR1 SGDLS, CDR2 YYNGEE. V was shortened by 3 bases and J by 9 bases, with 13 bases between the two germline ends. CDR3 protein: CASSELGLSSPLHF. In DNA, the CDR3 is TGTGCCAGCAGCGAGCTGGGCCTTAGTTCACCCCTCCACTTT.

This chain connects TRBV6-4 to TRBJ2-1, with a tentative D call TRBD2 (6 bases). Per germline, CDR1 MRHNA and CDR2 SNTAGT. The CDR3 has 14 residues. V lost 11 bases to trimming and J lost 2 bases, with 16 bases between them. The CDR3 protein is CAGRSGVTYNEQFF. The CDR3, as DNA: TGTGCCGGACGGTCGGGGGTGACCTACAATGAGCAGTTCTTC.

The chain carries TRBV10-3 and TRBJ1-1; a possible D gene is TRBD1 (5 bases). V shed 11 bases and J shed 0 bases, with 16 bases lying between them. This CDR3 has 14 residues. The V gene's germline CDR1 is ENHRY and CDR2 SYGVKD. The chain's CDR3 is CAASNGAMNTEAFF. CDR3 DNA: TGTGCCGCCTCCAATGGGGCCATGAACACTGAAGCTTTCTTT.

The genes are TRBV11-1 and TRBJ1-2; 9 bases align to TRBD1. Looked up from germline, CDR1 is SGHAT and CDR2 is FQDESV (reference sequence). J lost 9 bases, V lost 5 bases, and 7 bases had no gene match. The CDR3 sequence is 13 residues long. CDR3 region: CASSRTGGASYTF. CDR3 bases: TGTGCCAGCAGCCGCACAGGGGGCGCGAGCTACACCTTC. The variable domain in full, completed from reference TRBV11-1 and TRBJ1-2, reads EAEVAQSPRYKITEKSQAVAFWCDPISGHATLYWYRQILGQGPELLVQFQDESVVDDSQLPKDRFSAERLKGVDSTLKIQPAELGDSAMYLCASSRTGGASYTFGSGTRLTVV.

This chain links TRBV28 with TRBJ2-2; no reliable D call. The germline CDR1 and CDR2 sequences are MDHEN and SYDVKM. There are 16 residues in the CDR3. The V gene lost 8 bases and the J gene lost 2 bases, with 18 bases spanning the gap. CDR3 sequence (DNA): TGTGCCAGCGGAGCTTCGGATTCCGGCAACACCGGGGAGCTGTTTTTT. The encoded protein is CASGASDSGNTGELFF.

The chain carries TRBV5-4 and TRBJ2-7; 7 bases align to TRBD1. From germline, CDR1 is SGHNT and CDR2 YYREEE (reference sequence). Trimming removed 7 bases from V and 3 bases from J; junction bases left unmatched: 7. This CDR3 is 13 amino acids long. The DNA for the CDR3 is TGTGCCAGCGGACGACAGGGAGTCTACGAGCAGTACTTC. It codes for CASGRQGVYEQYF.

The V call is TRBV5-5, the J call TRBJ2-1; D is uncertain. The germline V gene encodes CDR1 SGHKS and CDR2 YYEKEE (reference sequence). V was clipped by 4 bases and J by 10 bases, with 21 bases between them. The CDR3 length is 15 residues. The DNA of the CDR3 is TGTGCCAGCAGCGAGACGGTACCCCGTAGGAGCGAGCAGTTCTTC. This translates into CASSETVPRRSEQFF.